This T cell receptor beta chain was obtained from a study of blood T cell repertoires in COVID-19. For the study at large: Samples representing acute and convalescent COVID-19 were sourced from the United States, Italy and Spain.

The table came from immunoSEQ multiplex PCR; TCRdb's copy has only in-frame clones and leaves some out. The top ten hold approximately 1.4% of the sample, which has fewer than 300,000 clones, about 89% seen once. This clone occurred once. The TCR comes from a woman aged 40 to 50 who had recovered from COVID-19. Source material: peripheral blood.

CDR3 DNA sequence: TGCGCCAGCAGCCGACAGGGGCAGGATTGGTACTTC. Protein: CASSRQGQDWYF. The chain recombines TRBV5-1 with TRBJ2-5; TRBD1 aligns across 8 bases. Per the germline V gene, CDR1 is SGHRS and CDR2 is YFSETQ. The length of the CDR3 is 12 residues. The ends lost 4 bases at V and 13 bases at J; junction bases unmatched: 9.